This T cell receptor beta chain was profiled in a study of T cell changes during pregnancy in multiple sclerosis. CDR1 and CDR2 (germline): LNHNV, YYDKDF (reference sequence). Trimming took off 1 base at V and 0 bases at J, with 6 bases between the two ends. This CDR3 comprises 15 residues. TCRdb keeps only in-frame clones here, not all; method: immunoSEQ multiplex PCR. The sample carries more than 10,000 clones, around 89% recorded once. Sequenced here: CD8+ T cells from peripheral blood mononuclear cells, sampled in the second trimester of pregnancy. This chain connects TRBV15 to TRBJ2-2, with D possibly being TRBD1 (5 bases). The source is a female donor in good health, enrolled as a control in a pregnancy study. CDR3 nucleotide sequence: TGTGCCACCAGCAGAGGGACAACGAACACCGGGGAGCTGTTTTTT. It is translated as CATSRGTTNTGELFF.